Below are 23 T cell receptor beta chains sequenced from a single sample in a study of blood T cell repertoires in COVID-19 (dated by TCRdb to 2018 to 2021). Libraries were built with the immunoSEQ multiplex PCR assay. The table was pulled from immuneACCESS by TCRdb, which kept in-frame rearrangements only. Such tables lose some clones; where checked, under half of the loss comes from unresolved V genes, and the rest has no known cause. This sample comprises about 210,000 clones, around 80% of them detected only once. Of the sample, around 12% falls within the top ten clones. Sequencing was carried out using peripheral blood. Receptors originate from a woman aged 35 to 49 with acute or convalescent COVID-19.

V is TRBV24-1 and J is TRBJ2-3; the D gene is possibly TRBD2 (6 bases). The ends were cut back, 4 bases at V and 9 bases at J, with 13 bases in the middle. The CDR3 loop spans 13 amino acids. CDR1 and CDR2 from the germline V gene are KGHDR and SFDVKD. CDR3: CATSDRDLPTQYF. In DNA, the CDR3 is TGTGCCACCAGTGACCGGGACTTACCAACGCAGTATTTT.

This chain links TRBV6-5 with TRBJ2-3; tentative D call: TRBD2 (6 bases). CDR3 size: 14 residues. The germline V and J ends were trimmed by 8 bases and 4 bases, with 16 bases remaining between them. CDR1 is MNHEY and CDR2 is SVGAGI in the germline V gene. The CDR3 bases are TGTGCCAGCGGGGAGCGGGTTGGCCCAGATACGCAGTATTTT. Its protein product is CASGERVGPDTQYF.

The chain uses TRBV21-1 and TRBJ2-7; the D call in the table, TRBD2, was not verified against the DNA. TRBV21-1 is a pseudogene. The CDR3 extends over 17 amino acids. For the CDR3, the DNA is TGTGCCAGACCAATAGCGGCCCCTCCAGATCACAGCTACGAGCAGTACTTC. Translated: CARPIAAPPDHSYEQYF.

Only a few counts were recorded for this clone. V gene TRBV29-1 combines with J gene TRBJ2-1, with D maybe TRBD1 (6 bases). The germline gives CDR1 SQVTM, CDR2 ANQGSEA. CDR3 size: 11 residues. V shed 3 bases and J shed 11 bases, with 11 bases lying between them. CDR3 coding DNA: TGCAGCGTTGAGGAGAGGGACAAGCAGTTCTTC. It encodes CSVEERDKQFF.

CDR3 protein: CASSEDRPYNEQFF. The CDR3 DNA reads TGCGCCAGCAGTGAAGACAGGCCATACAATGAGCAGTTCTTC. The chain links TRBV10-2 to TRBJ2-1; D perhaps matches TRBD1 (6 bases). From germline, CDR1 is WSHSY and CDR2 SAAADI. Trimming removed 3 bases at V and 4 bases at J, with 10 bases between. This CDR3 is 14 amino acids long.

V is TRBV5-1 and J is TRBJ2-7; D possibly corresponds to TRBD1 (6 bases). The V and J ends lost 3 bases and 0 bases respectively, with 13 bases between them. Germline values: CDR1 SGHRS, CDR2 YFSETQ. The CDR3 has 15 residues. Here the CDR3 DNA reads TGCGCCAGCAGCTCGGGACATCTTATCTCCTACGAGCAGTACTTC. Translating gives CASSSGHLISYEQYF.

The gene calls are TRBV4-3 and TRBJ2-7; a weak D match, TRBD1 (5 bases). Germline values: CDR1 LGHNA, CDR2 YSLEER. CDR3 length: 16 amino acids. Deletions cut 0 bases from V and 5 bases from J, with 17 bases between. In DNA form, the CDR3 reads TGCGCCAGCAGCCAAGACTCCTCTTCGAAGGGGCACGAGCAGTACTTC. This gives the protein CASSQDSSSKGHEQYF.

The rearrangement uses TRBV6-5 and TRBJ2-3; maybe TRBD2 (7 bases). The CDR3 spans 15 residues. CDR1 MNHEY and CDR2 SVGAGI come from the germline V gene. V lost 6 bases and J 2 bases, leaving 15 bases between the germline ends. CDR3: CASRALGGPTDTQYF. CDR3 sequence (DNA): TGTGCCAGCAGAGCACTGGGGGGGCCCACAGATACGCAGTATTTT.

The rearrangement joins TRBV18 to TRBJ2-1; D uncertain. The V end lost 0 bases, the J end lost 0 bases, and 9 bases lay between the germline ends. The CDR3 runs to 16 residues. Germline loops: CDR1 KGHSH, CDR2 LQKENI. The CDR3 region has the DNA TGTGCCAGCTCACCACCTGCGCGAAGCTCCTACAATGAGCAGTTCTTC. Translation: CASSPPARSSYNEQFF.

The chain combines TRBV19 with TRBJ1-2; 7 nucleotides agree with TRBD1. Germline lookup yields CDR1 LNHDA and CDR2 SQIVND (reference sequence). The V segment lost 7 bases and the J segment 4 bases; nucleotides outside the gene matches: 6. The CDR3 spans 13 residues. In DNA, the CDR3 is TGTGCCAGTACTCCGGGACAGTCCTATGGCTACACCTTC. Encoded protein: CASTPGQSYGYTF. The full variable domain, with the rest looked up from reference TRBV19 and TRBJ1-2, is DGGITQSPKYLFRKEGQNVTLSCEQNLNHDAMYWYRQDPGQGLRLIYYSQIVNDFQKGDIAEGYSVSREKKESFPLTVTSAQKNPTAFYLCASTPGQSYGYTFGSGTRLTVV.

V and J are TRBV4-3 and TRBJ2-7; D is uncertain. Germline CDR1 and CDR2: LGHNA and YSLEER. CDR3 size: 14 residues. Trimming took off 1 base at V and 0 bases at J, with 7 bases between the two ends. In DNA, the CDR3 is TGCGCCAGCAGCCAAGGCAGGAACTCCTACGAGCAGTACTTC. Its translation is CASSQGRNSYEQYF.

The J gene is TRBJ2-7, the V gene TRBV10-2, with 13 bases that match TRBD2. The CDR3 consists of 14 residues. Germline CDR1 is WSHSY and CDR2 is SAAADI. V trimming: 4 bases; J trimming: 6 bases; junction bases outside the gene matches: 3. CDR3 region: CASSVGLAGVEQYF. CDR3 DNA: TGCGCCAGCAGTGTTGGACTAGCGGGAGTCGAGCAGTACTTC.

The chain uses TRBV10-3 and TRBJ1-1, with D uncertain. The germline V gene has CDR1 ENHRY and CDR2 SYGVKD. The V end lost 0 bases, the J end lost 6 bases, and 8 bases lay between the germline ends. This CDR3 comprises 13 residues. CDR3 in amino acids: CAISESRSAEAFF. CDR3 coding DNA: TGTGCCATCAGTGAGTCGAGGTCGGCTGAAGCTTTCTTT.

The CDR3 sequence: CASMDTNTEAFF. CDR3 DNA: TGTGCCAGTATGGACACGAACACTGAAGCTTTCTTT. The V gene is TRBV6-5, the J gene TRBJ1-1, with D tentatively TRBD1 (5 bases). The CDR3 loop spans 12 amino acids. The ends were cut back, 9 bases at V and 1 base at J, with 9 bases in the middle. CDR1 MNHEY and CDR2 SVGAGI come from the germline V gene.

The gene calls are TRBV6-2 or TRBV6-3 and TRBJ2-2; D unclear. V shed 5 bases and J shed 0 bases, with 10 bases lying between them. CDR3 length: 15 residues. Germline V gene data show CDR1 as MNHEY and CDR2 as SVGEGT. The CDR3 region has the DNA TGTGCCAGCAGTCCATCGACACCGAACACCGGGGAGCTGTTTTTT. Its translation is CASSPSTPNTGELFF.

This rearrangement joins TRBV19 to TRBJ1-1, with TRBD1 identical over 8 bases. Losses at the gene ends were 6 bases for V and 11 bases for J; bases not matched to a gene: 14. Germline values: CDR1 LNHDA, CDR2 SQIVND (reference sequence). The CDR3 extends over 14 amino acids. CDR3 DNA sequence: TGTGCCAGTAGCCCCATTCGTATGACAGGGGTGGCTTTCTTT. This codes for CASSPIRMTGVAFF. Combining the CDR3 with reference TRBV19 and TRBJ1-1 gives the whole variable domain DGGITQSPKYLFRKEGQNVTLSCEQNLNHDAMYWYRQDPGQGLRLIYYSQIVNDFQKGDIAEGYSVSREKKESFPLTVTSAQKNPTAFYLCASSPIRMTGVAFFGQGTRLTVV.

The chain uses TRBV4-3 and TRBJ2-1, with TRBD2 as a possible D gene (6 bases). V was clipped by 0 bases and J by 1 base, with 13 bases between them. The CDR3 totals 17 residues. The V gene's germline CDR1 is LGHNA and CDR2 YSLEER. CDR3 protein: CASSQDDEGGSYNEQFF. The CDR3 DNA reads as TGCGCCAGCAGCCAAGATGATGAGGGAGGATCCTACAATGAGCAGTTCTTC.

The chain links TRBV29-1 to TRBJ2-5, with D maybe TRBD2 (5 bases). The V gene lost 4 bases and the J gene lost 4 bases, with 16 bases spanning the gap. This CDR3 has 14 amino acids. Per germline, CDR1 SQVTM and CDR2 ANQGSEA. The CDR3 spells CSVAHSGSGETQYF. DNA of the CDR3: TGCAGCGTTGCCCACAGCGGATCGGGAGAGACCCAGTACTTC.

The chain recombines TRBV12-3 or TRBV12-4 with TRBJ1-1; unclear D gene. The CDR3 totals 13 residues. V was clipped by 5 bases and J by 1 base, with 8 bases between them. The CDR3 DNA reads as TGTGCCAGCAGTGTTTTATCGAACACTGAAGCTTTCTTT. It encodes CASSVLSNTEAFF.

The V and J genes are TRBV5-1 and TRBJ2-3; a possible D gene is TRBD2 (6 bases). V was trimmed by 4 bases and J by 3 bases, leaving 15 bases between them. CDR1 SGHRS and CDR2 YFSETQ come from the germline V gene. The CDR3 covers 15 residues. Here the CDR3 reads CASSGRGVRTDTQYF. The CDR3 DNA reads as TGCGCCAGCAGCGGTCGCGGGGTCCGTACAGATACGCAGTATTTT.

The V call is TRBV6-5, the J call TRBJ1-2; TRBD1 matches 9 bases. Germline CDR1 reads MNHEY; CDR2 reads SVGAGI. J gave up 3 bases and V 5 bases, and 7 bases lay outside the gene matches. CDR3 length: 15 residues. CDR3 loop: CASSLHGQGHYGYTF. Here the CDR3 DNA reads TGTGCCAGCAGTCTCCACGGACAGGGGCACTATGGCTACACCTTC.

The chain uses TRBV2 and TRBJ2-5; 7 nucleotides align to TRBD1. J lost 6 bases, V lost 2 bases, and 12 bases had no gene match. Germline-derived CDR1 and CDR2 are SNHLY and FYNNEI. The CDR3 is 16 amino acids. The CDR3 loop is CASSEMTGLRRQTQYF. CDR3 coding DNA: TGTGCCAGCAGTGAAATGACAGGGCTTCGTCGTCAGACCCAGTACTTC.

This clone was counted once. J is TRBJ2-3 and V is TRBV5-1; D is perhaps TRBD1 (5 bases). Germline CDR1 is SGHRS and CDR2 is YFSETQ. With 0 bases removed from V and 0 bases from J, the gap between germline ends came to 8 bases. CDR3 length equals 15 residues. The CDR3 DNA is TGCGCCAGCAGCTTGGAAGGGGCTAGCACAGATACGCAGTATTTT. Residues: CASSLEGASTDTQYF.